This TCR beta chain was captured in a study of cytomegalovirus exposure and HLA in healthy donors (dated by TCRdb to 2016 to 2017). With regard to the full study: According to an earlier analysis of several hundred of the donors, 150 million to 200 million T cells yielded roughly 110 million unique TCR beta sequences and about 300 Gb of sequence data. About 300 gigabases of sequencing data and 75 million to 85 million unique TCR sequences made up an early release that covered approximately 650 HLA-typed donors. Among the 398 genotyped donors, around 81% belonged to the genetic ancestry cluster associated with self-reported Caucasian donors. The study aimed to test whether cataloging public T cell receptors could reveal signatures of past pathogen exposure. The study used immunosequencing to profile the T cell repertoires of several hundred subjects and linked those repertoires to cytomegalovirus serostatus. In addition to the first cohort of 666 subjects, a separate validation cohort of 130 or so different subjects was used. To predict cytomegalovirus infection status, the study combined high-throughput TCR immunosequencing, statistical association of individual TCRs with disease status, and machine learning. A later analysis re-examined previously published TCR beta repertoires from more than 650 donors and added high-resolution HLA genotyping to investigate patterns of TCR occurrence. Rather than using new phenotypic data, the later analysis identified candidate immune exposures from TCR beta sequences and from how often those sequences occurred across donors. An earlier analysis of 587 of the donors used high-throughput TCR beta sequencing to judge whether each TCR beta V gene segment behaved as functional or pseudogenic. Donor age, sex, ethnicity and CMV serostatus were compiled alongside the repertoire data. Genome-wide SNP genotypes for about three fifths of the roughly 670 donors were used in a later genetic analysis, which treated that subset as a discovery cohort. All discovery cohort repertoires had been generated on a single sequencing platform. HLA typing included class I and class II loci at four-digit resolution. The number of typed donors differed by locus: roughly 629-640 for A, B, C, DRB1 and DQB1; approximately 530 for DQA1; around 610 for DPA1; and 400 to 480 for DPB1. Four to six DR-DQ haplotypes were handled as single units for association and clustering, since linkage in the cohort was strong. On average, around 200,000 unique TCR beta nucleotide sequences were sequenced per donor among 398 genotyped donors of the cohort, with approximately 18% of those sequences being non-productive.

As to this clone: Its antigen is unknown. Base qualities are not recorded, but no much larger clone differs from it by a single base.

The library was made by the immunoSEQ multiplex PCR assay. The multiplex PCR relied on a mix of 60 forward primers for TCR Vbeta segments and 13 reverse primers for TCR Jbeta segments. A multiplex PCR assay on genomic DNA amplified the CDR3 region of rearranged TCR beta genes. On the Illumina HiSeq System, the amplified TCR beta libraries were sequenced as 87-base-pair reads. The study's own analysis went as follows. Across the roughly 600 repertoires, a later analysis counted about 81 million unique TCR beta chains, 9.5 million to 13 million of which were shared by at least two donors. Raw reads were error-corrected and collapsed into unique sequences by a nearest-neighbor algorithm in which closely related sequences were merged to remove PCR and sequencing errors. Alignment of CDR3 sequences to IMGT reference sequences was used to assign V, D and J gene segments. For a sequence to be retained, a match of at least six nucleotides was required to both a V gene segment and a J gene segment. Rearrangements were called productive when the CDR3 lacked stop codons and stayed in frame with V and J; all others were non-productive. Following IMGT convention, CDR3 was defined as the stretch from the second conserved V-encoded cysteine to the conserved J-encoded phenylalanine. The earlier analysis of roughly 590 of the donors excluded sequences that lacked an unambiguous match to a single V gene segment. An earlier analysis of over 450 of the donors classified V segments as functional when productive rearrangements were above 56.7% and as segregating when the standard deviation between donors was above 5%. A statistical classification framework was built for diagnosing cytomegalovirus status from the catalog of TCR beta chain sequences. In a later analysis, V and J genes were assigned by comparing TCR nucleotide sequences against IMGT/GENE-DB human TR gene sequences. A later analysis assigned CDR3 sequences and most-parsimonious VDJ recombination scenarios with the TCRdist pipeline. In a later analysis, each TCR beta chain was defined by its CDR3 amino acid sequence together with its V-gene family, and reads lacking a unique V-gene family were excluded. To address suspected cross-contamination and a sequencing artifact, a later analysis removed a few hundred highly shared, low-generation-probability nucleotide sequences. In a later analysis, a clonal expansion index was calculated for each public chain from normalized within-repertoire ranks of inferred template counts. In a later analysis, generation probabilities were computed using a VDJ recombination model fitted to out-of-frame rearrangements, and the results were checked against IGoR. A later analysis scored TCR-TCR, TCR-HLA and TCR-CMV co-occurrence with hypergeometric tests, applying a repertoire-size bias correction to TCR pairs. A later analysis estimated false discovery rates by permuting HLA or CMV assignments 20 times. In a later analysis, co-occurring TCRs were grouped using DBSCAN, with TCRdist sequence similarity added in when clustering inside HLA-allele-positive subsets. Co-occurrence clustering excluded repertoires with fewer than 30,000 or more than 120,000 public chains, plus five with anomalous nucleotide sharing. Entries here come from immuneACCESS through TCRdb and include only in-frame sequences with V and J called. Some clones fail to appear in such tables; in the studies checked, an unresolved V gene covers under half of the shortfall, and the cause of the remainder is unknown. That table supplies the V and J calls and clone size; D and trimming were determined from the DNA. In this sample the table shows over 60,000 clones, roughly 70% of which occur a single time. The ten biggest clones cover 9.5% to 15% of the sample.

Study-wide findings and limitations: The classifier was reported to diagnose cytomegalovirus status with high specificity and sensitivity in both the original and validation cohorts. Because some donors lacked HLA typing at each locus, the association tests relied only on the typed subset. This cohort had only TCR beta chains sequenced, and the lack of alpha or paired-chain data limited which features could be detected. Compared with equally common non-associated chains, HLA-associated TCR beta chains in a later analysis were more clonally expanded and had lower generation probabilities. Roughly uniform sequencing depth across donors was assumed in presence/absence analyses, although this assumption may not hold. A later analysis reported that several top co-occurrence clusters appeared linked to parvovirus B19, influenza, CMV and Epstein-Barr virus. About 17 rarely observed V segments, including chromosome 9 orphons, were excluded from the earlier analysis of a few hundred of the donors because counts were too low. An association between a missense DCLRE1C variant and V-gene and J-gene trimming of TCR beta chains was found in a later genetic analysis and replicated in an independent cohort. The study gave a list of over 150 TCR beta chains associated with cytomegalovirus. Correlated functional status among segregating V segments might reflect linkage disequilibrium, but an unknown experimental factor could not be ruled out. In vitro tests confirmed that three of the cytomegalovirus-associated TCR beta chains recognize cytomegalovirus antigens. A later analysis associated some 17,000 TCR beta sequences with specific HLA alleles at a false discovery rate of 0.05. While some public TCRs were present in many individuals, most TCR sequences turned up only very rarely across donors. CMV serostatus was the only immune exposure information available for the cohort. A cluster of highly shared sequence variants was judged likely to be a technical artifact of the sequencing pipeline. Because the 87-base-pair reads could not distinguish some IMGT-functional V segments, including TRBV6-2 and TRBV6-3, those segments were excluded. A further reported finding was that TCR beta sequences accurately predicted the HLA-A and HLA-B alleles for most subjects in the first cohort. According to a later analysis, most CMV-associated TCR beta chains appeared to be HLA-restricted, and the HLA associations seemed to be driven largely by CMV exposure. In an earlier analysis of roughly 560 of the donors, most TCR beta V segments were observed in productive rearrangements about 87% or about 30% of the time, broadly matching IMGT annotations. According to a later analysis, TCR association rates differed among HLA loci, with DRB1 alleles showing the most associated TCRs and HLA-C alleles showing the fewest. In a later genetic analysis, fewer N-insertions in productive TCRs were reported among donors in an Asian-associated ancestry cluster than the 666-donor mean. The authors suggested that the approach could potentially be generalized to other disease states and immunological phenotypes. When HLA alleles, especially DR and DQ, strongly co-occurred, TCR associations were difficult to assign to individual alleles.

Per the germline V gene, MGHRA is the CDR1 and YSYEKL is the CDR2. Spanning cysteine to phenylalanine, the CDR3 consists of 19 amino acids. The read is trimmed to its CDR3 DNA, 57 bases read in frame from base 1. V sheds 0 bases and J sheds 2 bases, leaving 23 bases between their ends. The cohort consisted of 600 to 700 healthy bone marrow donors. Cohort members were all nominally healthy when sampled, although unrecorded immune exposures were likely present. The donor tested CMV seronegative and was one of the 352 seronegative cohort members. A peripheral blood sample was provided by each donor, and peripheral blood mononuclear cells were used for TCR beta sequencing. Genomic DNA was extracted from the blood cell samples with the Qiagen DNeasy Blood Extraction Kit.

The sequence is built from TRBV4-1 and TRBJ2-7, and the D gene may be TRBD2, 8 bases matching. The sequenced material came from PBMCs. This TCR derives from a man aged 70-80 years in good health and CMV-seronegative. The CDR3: CASSQDYRGGLAGAYEQYF. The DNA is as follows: TGCGCCAGCAGCCAAGATTACAGGGGTGGGCTAGCGGGCGCCTACGAGCAGTACTTC.